Below, one T cell receptor beta chain is given with its context. The data derive from a study of blood T cell repertoires in COVID-19. Study background: The samples span acute and convalescent COVID-19 from the United States, Italy and Spain. Nucleic acid was either cDNA or gDNA, and it came from T cells, B-cell-depleted T cells, or PBMCs.

Original analysis: Estimation of nucleated cell counts was performed using reference gene primer amplification. The table came from immunoSEQ multiplex PCR; TCRdb's copy has only in-frame clones and leaves some out. D and trimming were read from the DNA, whereas the V and J calls and clone size are those reported in that table. The sample holds approximately 490,000 clones, approximately 90% seen once. The CDR3 length is 14 residues. Germline V gene lookup returns CDR1 SGHRS and CDR2 YFSETQ. With 4 bases clipped from V and 3 bases from J, the junction kept 3 bases outside the gene matches. Symptom resolution, clearance, or two negative PCRs marked the recovered donors of Cohort 3.

V usage is TRBV5-1 and J usage is TRBJ2-7; TRBD1 aligns across 11 bases. The sequence was obtained from a woman aged 55-69 years who had recovered from COVID-19. Sequences were obtained from PBMCs or T cells enriched from blood (not recorded which). CDR3 loop: CASSTGTGGYEQYF. The CDR3 DNA reads as TGCGCCAGCAGCACCGGGACAGGGGGCTACGAGCAGTACTTC.